This record covers a single T cell receptor (beta chain). This clone has a count of ten or more. What antigen it recognizes has not been identified. No quality values exist for individual bases; no much larger clone is one base distant. TCRbeta CDR3 regions were amplified from genomic DNA by means of the immunoSEQ Assay, a bias-controlled multiplex PCR. The original pipeline was this. Within the assay, amplification of reference gene primers was used to estimate how many nucleated cells each sample contained. To quantify the absolute abundance of each unique TCRbeta CDR3 rearrangement, sequence reads were collapsed and filtered. For each sample, productive Simpson clonality was calculated as the square root of Simpson's diversity index over productive rearrangements. The table comes from immuneACCESS by way of TCRdb, which keeps in-frame sequences with V and J called. Part of the clones is missing from these tables; in studies checked, under half for an unresolved V gene and the rest for unknown reasons. That table is the source of V, J and clone size, and D and trimming were worked out from the DNA. Counted in this sample were a few hundred thousand clones; roughly 89% of them appeared once. The ten largest make up around 10% of the sample.

The data were taken from a study of blood T cell repertoires in COVID-19 (dated by TCRdb to 2019 to 2021). Background for the entire study: Samples from collaborators originated in the United States, Italy and Spain and spanned both the acute and convalescent phases of COVID-19. Samples came from the ongoing ImmuneRACE study (first 160 participants) plus 1,254 subjects from 6 global collaborators. The repertoires were made available in a free public database intended to serve as a resource for research on the immune response to SARS-CoV-2. The dataset comprised deeply sampled blood TCRbeta repertoires from subjects exposed to, actively infected with, or recovered from COVID-19. The prospective study material was composed of cDNA or gDNA derived from T cells, B-cell-depleted T cells, or PBMCs. Nearly every sample came with metadata listing a de-identified subject ID, COVID-19 status, age in years and sex. Where available, HLA class I and class II types were taken from metadata supplied by the sample provider and were not determined by assay-based typing. The paper's findings and limits, for the study overall: How much clinical and demographic metadata was included differed by source and by participant, and the metadata was provided uncurated.

Participants in the prospective study were enrolled through a virtual design, were aged about 18 to 100 years, and lived in 24 United States geographic areas. In the prospective study, cohorts were assigned on the basis of participant-reported clinical history obtained from a screening survey and a study questionnaire. Recovered participants in ImmuneRACE Cohort 3 were defined as having two consecutive negative NP/OP PCR tests, clearance from a healthcare professional, or resolution of symptoms. In the prospective study, mobile phlebotomists collected whole blood, serum and a nasopharyngeal or oropharyngeal swab from each participant. Additional blood draws and questionnaires over an approximately 2-month period could optionally be provided by prospective study participants. Prospective study blood samples were shipped either frozen or at room temperature before DNA extraction. The CDR3 numbers 15 residues from cysteine through phenylalanine. The sequence is cut down to CDR3 DNA, 45 bases in frame from base 1. The junction carries 18 bases between V and J, which are trimmed by 6 bases and 4 bases respectively. The CDR1 and CDR2 encoded by the germline V gene are SGHTA and FQGNSA.

Sequencing was carried out using PBMCs or T cells enriched from blood (not recorded which). The chain is made from TRBV7-2 and TRBJ1-2, with a weak D call of TRBD1 (6 bases match). The source of this sequence is a woman aged 45-65 years who had recovered from COVID-19. Read as DNA, the sequence is TGTGCCAGCAGTCAAGGGGGGGCCTGGGGCTATGGCTACACCTTC. The encoded protein is CASSQGGAWGYGYTF.